This T cell receptor beta chain was documented in a study of identical twins. TCRdb re-called the 5' RACE reads with MiXCR, one entry per CDR3 protein. Of 450,000 to 600,000 distinct CDR3 sequences in the sample, approximately 20% are singletons; the top ten hold around 0.5%. Concerning this clonotype itself: Its cognate antigen is unknown.

V shed 5 bases, J shed 2 bases, and the junction held 6 bases outside the gene matches. The CDR3 is 16 amino acids. Germline assignment: CDR1 SGHVS and CDR2 FNYEAQ. General study findings and limits: Out-of-frame TCR alpha sharing in monozygotic twins exceeded recombination model predictions. Out-of-frame alpha sequences shared by twins were enriched for low generation probability. Twins' excess sharing was less marked for out-of-frame beta sequences.

The sample was also linked to a second study, of yellow fever vaccine responses in identical twins. From that report: Reports say the vaccine T cell response in twins looked partly convergent and partly personalized.

The sequence came from a woman in her late teens or twenties in good health. The chain couples TRBV7-6 to TRBJ2-2; 9 nucleotides line up with TRBD2. Sequencing was done on a sample of CD4+ T cells sorted from blood. The CDR3 nucleotides are TGTGCCAGCAGCACTATTAGCGGGAGTAACACCGGGGAGCTGTTTTTT. This codes for CASSTISGSNTGELFF.